The 19 T cell receptor beta chains presented below share a single source sample, sequenced in a study of blood T cell repertoires in COVID-19. Data came from immunoSEQ multiplex PCR; TCRdb stores just in-frame clones and leaves some out. Of about 140,000 clones in the sample, over 70% are singletons; the top ten hold 1.9%. Sequencing input: peripheral blood. The receptors were gathered from a woman aged 60-75 years with acute or convalescent COVID-19.

V usage is TRBV2 and J usage is TRBJ2-7; D not resolved. The CDR3 covers 17 residues. Per the germline V gene, CDR1 is SNHLY and CDR2 is FYNNEI. Trimming shortened V by 3 bases and J by 6 bases, and 24 bases separated the two germline ends. CDR3 in amino acids: CASSDPHERPELCEQYF. The CDR3 nucleotides read TGTGCCAGCAGTGACCCCCACGAGAGGCCCGAATTGTGCGAGCAGTACTTC.

CDR3 sequence reads: CASSTWGGRGTGELFF. CDR3 DNA: TGCGCCAGCAGTACCTGGGGTGGAAGAGGGACCGGGGAGCTGTTTTTT. The chain recombines TRBV5-1 with TRBJ2-2; D perhaps matches TRBD2 (5 bases). The V end lost 5 bases, the J end lost 5 bases, and 19 bases lay between the germline ends. The CDR3 covers 16 residues. The germline gives CDR1 SGHRS, CDR2 YFSETQ.

The rearrangement joins TRBV24-1 to TRBJ2-1, with 12 bases lining up with TRBD2. The CDR3 is made up of 15 amino acids. Germline CDR1 and CDR2: KGHDR and SFDVKD. After removal of 11 bases from V and 9 bases from J, the junction contained 13 bases not matched to a gene. The CDR3 sequence: CAISGTSGLYSEQFF. In DNA form, the CDR3 reads TGTGCCATTTCCGGGACTAGCGGGTTGTATAGTGAGCAGTTCTTC.

The chain couples TRBV28 to TRBJ2-1; 7 bases fit TRBD2. This CDR3 is 15 amino acids long. The germline V gene has CDR1 MDHEN and CDR2 SYDVKM. V shed 10 bases, J shed 7 bases, and the junction held 16 bases outside the gene matches. The CDR3 loop reads CAINSPRGSQNEQFF. DNA for the CDR3: TGTGCCATAAATTCACCCCGCGGGAGTCAAAATGAGCAGTTCTTC.

CDR3 region: CASSPPGGGSTHEQFF. Written as DNA, the CDR3 is TGCGCCAGCAGCCCCCCAGGTGGAGGCAGTACACATGAGCAGTTCTTC. V and J are TRBV5-1 and TRBJ2-1; D may be TRBD2 (5 bases). Trimming left V 4 bases short and J 8 bases short, with 22 bases between. The CDR3 is 16 residues long. CDR1 SGHRS and CDR2 YFSETQ come from the germline V gene. The full variable domain, rest sourced from reference TRBV5-1 and TRBJ2-1, is KAGVTQTPRYLIKTRGQQVTLSCSPISGHRSVSWYQQTPGQGLQFLFEYFSETQRNKGNFPGRFSGRQFSNSRSEMNVSTLELGDSALYLCASSPPGGGSTHEQFFGPGTRLTVL.

The J gene is TRBJ2-2, the V gene TRBV21-1; the table gives TRBD2 as D, unverified against the DNA. TRBV21-1 is a pseudogene locus. This CDR3 has 17 residues. Here the CDR3 reads CASSKGGGGFNTGELFF. Written as DNA, the CDR3 is TGTGCCAGCAGCAAAGGGGGAGGGGGTTTCAACACCGGGGAGCTGTTTTTT.

This clone appeared a single time. This chain joins TRBV20-1 and TRBJ2-7; 8 nucleotides line up with TRBD2. Per germline, CDR1 DFQATT and CDR2 SNEGSKA (reference sequence). The CDR3 is 15 residues long. V shed 3 bases, J shed 1 base, and the junction held 8 bases outside the gene matches. In DNA, the CDR3 is TGCAGTGCTAGTCCCCACGGGGGGGGATCCTACGAGCAGTACTTC. Its translation is CSASPHGGGSYEQYF.

This clone has a handful of counts. This sequence joins TRBV7-9 and TRBJ1-5; a weak D match, TRBD1 (5 bases). The CDR3 length is 13 residues. The ends were cut back, 3 bases at V and 4 bases at J, with 7 bases in the middle. CDR1 and CDR2 (germline): SEHNR, FQNEAQ (reference sequence). CDR3 nucleotide sequence: TGTGCCAGCAGCTTCGGGGGTAATCAGCCCCAGCATTTT. Protein: CASSFGGNQPQHF.

The V and J genes are TRBV5-1 and TRBJ1-3, with a tentative D call TRBD1 (5 bases). The germline CDR1 and CDR2 sequences are SGHRS and YFSETQ. The CDR3 loop spans 12 amino acids. V was trimmed by 9 bases and J by 1 base, leaving 8 bases between them. CDR3 DNA sequence: TGCGCCACCCAGGGTTCTGGAAACACCATATATTTT. Translation: CATQGSGNTIYF.

The J gene is TRBJ1-2, the V gene TRBV28; D is ambiguous. This CDR3 contains 15 residues. Germline V gene lookup returns CDR1 MDHEN and CDR2 SYDVKM. V was cut by 4 bases and J by 4 bases, with 16 bases left in between. The DNA for the CDR3 is TGTGCCAGCAGTTCTCGACACTTCGTCCGCTATGGCTACACCTTC. Its protein is CASSSRHFVRYGYTF.

This rearrangement joins TRBV5-4 to TRBJ1-2; 10 bases fit TRBD1. Germline V gene data show CDR1 as SGHNT and CDR2 as YYREEE (reference sequence). CDR3 length: 13 residues. With 5 bases clipped from V and 7 bases from J, the junction kept 5 bases outside the gene matches. CDR3 sequence (DNA): TGTGCCAGCAGTACCGGGACAGGGGCTGGCTACACCTTC. It encodes CASSTGTGAGYTF.

The genes are TRBV28 and TRBJ2-7, with D perhaps TRBD2 (6 bases). V lost 8 bases and J lost 3, with 11 bases in between. The germline V gene encodes CDR1 MDHEN and CDR2 SYDVKM. The CDR3 contains 12 residues. The CDR3 sequence: CASGGQFYEQYF. DNA for the CDR3: TGTGCCAGCGGAGGGCAATTCTACGAGCAGTACTTC.

The chain links TRBV11-3 to TRBJ2-1, with D unresolved. This CDR3 contains 12 residues. Germline-derived CDR1 and CDR2 are SGHNT and YENEEA. The germline V and J ends were trimmed by 2 bases and 4 bases, with 3 bases remaining between them. The CDR3 protein is CASSLTYNEQFF. CDR3 in DNA: TGTGCCAGCAGCTTAACTTACAATGAGCAGTTCTTC. The complete variable domain, with remaining parts taken from reference TRBV11-3 and TRBJ2-1, reads EAGVVQSPRYKIIEKKQPVAFWCNPISGHNTLYWYLQNLGQGPELLIRYENEEAVDDSQLPKDRFSAERLKGVDSTLKIQPAELGDSAVYLCASSLTYNEQFFGPGTRLTVL.

The V and J genes are TRBV7-6 and TRBJ2-1; 7 nucleotides line up with TRBD2. Germline CDR1 and CDR2: SGHVS and FNYEAQ. The junction had 5 bases not matched to a gene; V was cut back by 0 bases and J by 6 bases. The CDR3 has 15 amino acids. CDR3 amino acids: CASSLAGGLFNEQFF. The DNA of the CDR3 is TGTGCCAGCAGCTTAGCGGGAGGGCTTTTCAATGAGCAGTTCTTC.

The rearrangement links TRBV27 to TRBJ1-1, with D unresolved. CDR1 and CDR2 (germline): MNHEY, SMNVEV (reference sequence). This CDR3 is 13 amino acids long. The V end lost 2 bases, the J end lost 3 bases, and 7 bases lay between the germline ends. The CDR3 sequence is CASSLRVDTEAFF. Written as DNA, the CDR3 is TGTGCCAGCAGTTTACGGGTGGACACTGAAGCTTTCTTT.

The chain carries TRBV6-1 and TRBJ2-1; 9 nucleotides match TRBD1. Trimming cost V 5 bases and J 2 bases; bases outside gene matches: 4. The CDR3 sequence is 15 residues long. Germline values: CDR1 MNHNS, CDR2 SASEGT. Here the CDR3 reads CASSSRDRAYNEQFF. The CDR3 DNA is TGTGCCAGCAGTTCCCGGGACAGGGCCTACAATGAGCAGTTCTTC.

There are a few counts of this clone. The rearrangement joins TRBV5-8 to TRBJ2-6; 7 nucleotides align to TRBD2. V was pared by 0 bases and J by 0 bases, with 6 bases of the junction left unmatched. The CDR3 is made up of 18 amino acids. CDR1 SGHTS and CDR2 YDEGEE come from the germline V gene. CDR3 nucleotides: TGTGCCAGCAGCTTGGTGGGAGGGCCCCTCTCTGGGGCCAACGTCCTGACTTTC. This sequence encodes CASSLVGGPLSGANVLTF.

The chain links TRBV19 to TRBJ2-1, with D maybe TRBD2 (5 bases). Trimming removed 6 bases at V and 10 bases at J, with 13 bases between. The germline gives CDR1 LNHDA, CDR2 SQIVND (reference sequence). CDR3 length: 12 residues. In DNA, the CDR3 is TGTGCCAGTAGGACGTCTAGAGGGGAGCAGTTCTTC. This translates into CASRTSRGEQFF.

The chain has TRBV5-1 and TRBJ1-1; 7 bases line up with TRBD1. J lost 0 bases, V lost 0 bases, and 5 bases had no gene match. This CDR3 is built from 16 residues. Germline values: CDR1 SGHRS, CDR2 YFSETQ. The DNA for the CDR3 is TGCGCCAGCAGCTTGGGAGGGACAGTCTTGAACACTGAAGCTTTCTTT. This encodes CASSLGGTVLNTEAFF.